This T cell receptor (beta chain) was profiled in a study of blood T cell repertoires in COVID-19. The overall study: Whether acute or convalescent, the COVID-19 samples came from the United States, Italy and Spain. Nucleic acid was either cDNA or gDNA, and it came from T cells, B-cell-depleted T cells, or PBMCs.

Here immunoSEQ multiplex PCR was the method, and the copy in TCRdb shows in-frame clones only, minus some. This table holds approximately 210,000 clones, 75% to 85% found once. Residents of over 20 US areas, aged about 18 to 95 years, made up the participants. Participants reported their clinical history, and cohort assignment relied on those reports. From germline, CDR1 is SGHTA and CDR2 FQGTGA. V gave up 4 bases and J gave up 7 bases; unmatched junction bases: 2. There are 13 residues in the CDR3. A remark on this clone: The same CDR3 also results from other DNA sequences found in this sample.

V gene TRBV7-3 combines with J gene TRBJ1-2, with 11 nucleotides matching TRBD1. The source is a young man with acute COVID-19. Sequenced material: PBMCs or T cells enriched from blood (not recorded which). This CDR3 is CASSSDRGLGYTF. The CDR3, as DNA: TGTGCCAGCAGCTCGGACAGGGGGCTTGGCTACACCTTC. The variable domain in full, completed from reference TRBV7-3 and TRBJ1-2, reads GAGVSQTPSNKVTEKGKYVELRCDPISGHTALYWYRQSLGQGPEFLIYFQGTGAADDSGLPNDRFFAVRPEGSVSTLKIQRTERGDSAVYLCASSSDRGLGYTFGSGTRLTVV.